This T cell receptor beta chain stems from a study of identifying expanded T cells in peripheral blood. Profiling relied on immunoSEQ multiplex PCR, and the TCRdb table lists in-frame clones only, not all of them. The table lists about 47,000 clones, approximately 86% of them singletons. During the collection period, no donor immune events like infections were recorded. Study-level findings and limits: Over around two and four weeks, about 15 and 18 clones changed, versus around 1.1 between replicates. Across healthy donors, higher total template counts meant significantly greater approximately two-week count variance.

The CDR3 covers 16 residues. The junction had 9 bases not matched to a gene; V was cut back by 3 bases and J by 2 bases. The germline gives CDR1 SGHRS, CDR2 YFSETQ. As regards this clone: Its antigen is still unknown.

Sequences were obtained from blood. This chain connects TRBV5-1 to TRBJ2-3; 7 bases agree with TRBD2. The receptor was derived from a person aged 18 to 75 in good health. The CDR3 spells CASSSGSGGNTDTQYF. CDR3 nucleotide sequence: TGCGCCAGCAGCTCTGGCTCGGGGGGTAACACAGATACGCAGTATTTT. The full variable domain, completed using reference TRBV5-1 and TRBJ2-3, is KAGVTQTPRYLIKTRGQQVTLSCSPISGHRSVSWYQQTPGQGLQFLFEYFSETQRNKGNFPGRFSGRQFSNSRSEMNVSTLELGDSALYLCASSSGSGGNTDTQYFGPGTRLTVL.